Each of the 10 T cell receptor beta chains below was sequenced from the same sample in a study of blood T cell repertoires in COVID-19. Data came from immunoSEQ multiplex PCR; TCRdb stores just in-frame clones and leaves some out. The sample lists approximately 170,000 clones, roughly 90% occurring once. Material for sequencing was peripheral blood. The receptors were gathered from a man aged 55-75 years with active or convalescent COVID-19.

V and J are TRBV27 and TRBJ2-1; 10 positions match TRBD1. The CDR3 totals 16 residues. V gave up 6 bases and J gave up 10 bases; unmatched junction bases: 15. Per the germline V gene, CDR1 is MNHEY and CDR2 is SMNVEV (reference sequence). The CDR3 is CASRPPDRGRYGEQFF. The CDR3 bases are TGTGCCAGCAGACCCCCTGACAGGGGGCGGTATGGGGAGCAGTTCTTC.

V usage is TRBV5-1 and J usage is TRBJ1-6, with 9 bases identical to TRBD1. CDR1 SGHRS and CDR2 YFSETQ come from the germline V gene. The CDR3 is made up of 14 amino acids. Germline trimming cut 3 bases from V and 9 bases from J; bases unmatched to any gene: 4. As DNA, the CDR3 is TGCGCCAGCAGCTGGGGACAGGGCGGTTCACCCCTCCACTTT. Translating gives CASSWGQGGSPLHF.

V gene TRBV18 combines with J gene TRBJ1-3; TRBD1 aligns across 9 bases. With V trimmed by 6 bases and J by 5 bases, 5 bases remained unmatched. The CDR3 is made up of 14 amino acids. Germline loops: CDR1 KGHSH, CDR2 LQKENI. The CDR3: CASSRGQGRNTIYF. The CDR3 nucleotides read TGTGCCAGCTCGCGCGGACAGGGGAGAAACACCATATATTTT.

Written as DNA, the CDR3 is TGTGCCAGCAGTTTTAGACTCCGGTTGGAGGGCTACACCTTC. Protein: CASSFRLRLEGYTF. The chain links TRBV6-5 to TRBJ1-2; no reliable D call. V was trimmed by 4 bases and J by 8 bases, leaving 17 bases between them. Germline CDR1 is MNHEY and CDR2 is SVGAGI. The length of the CDR3 is 14 residues.

The chain uses TRBV7-2 and TRBJ2-7; 13 bases map to TRBD2. Per germline, CDR1 SGHTA and CDR2 FQGNSA. V shed 5 bases and J 7 bases; nucleotides not matched to a gene: 11. The CDR3 has 16 amino acids. The CDR3 DNA is TGTGCCAGCAGCCAAGGGACTAGCGGGATTATTAGGGAGCAGTACTTC. Translated, it gives CASSQGTSGIIREQYF.

This rearrangement joins TRBV29-1 to TRBJ2-7; TRBD1 is a possible D gene (6 bases). There are 11 residues in the CDR3. The germline CDR1 and CDR2 sequences are SQVTM and ANQGSEA. Trimming removed 6 bases from V and 5 bases from J, with 11 bases in between. For the CDR3, the DNA is TGCAGCGTCACCAACAGGGACGAGCAGTACTTC. This translates into CSVTNRDEQYF.

The table lists this clone with a count of one. The genes are TRBV15 and TRBJ1-5; maybe TRBD1 (6 bases). The germline gives CDR1 LNHNV, CDR2 YYDKDF (reference sequence). V was clipped by 2 bases and J by 0 bases, with 11 bases between them. The CDR3 loop spans 16 amino acids. For the CDR3, the DNA is TGTGCCACCAGCAGACACCTGACAGGTAGCAATCAGCCCCAGCATTTT. Protein product: CATSRHLTGSNQPQHF.

The chain employs TRBV12-3 or TRBV12-4 and TRBJ1-1; the D gene is possibly TRBD1 (6 bases). Trimming cost V 3 bases and J 11 bases, with 10 bases left between them. The length of the CDR3 is 11 residues. This CDR3 reads CASSLGHEAFF. The CDR3 DNA reads as TGTGCCAGCAGTTTGGGACACGAGGCTTTCTTT.

The chain has TRBV7-2 and TRBJ1-3; no clear D gene. Per the germline V gene, CDR1 is SGHTA and CDR2 is FQGNSA. V was clipped by 5 bases and J by 6 bases, with 11 bases between them. The CDR3 has 13 residues. CDR3 amino acids: CASSLIRSNTIYF. The CDR3 DNA reads as TGTGCCAGCAGCCTTATCAGGTCAAACACCATATATTTT.

The rearrangement links TRBV6-6 to TRBJ1-5; D is perhaps TRBD1 (5 bases). V lost 0 bases and J lost 6, with 9 bases in between. This CDR3 comprises 14 residues. Germline V CDR1 and CDR2: MNHNY, SVGAGI (reference sequence). In DNA form, the CDR3 reads TGTGCCAGCAGTTACTCAGGGGCGATTCAGCCCCAGCATTTT. Protein: CASSYSGAIQPQHF.